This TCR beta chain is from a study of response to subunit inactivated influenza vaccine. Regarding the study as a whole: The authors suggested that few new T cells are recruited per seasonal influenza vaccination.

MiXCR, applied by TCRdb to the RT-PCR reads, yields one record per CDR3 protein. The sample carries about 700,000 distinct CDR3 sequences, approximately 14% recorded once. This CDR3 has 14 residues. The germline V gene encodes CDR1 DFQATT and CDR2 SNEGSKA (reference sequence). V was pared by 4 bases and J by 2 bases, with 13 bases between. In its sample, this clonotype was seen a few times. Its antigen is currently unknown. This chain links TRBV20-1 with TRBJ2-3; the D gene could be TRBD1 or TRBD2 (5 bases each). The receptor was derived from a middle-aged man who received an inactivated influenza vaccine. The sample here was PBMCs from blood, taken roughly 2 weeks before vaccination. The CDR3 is CSATSGTITDTQYF. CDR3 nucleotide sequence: TGCAGTGCTACCTCCGGGACCATCACAGATACGCAGTATTTT.